This T cell receptor beta chain was observed in a study of cytomegalovirus exposure and HLA in healthy donors. Study as a whole: Inside one of the first data releases sat about 85 million unique TCRs taken from HLA-typed donors.

These donors, healthy bone marrow donors, were studied. In the PCR, 60 Vbeta and 13 Jbeta primers were used. Using immunoSEQ multiplex PCR, the repertoire was profiled, and TCRdb retains in-frame clones only, with some absent. The sample has 200,000 to 250,000 clones; roughly 91% are singletons. With 1 base clipped from V and 7 bases from J, the junction kept 15 bases outside the gene matches. Germline CDR1 SGHTA, CDR2 FQGNSA. CDR3 length: 17 residues. The chain employs TRBV7-2 and TRBJ2-7; 8 nucleotides match TRBD2. Sequenced: PBMCs. The receptor's source is a woman aged 18-29 years in good health and CMV-seronegative. CDR3 DNA sequence: TGTGCCAGCAGCTTAGGGATAGCGGGGCGCAACCCTTCGGAGCAGTACTTC. Its protein product is CASSLGIAGRNPSEQYF.